This T cell receptor (beta chain) was captured in a study of early T cells in non-severe SARS-CoV-2 infection. Study background: Sequencing input comprised bulk RNA from unsorted whole blood; chain pairing was not available. Study-wide points: Anti-spike CD8 responses were favored in VDJdb matching, and private and CD4 specificities were missed.

Researchers attached unique molecular identifiers to individual cDNA molecules. Using its own MiXCR run on the 5' RACE reads, TCRdb lists one record per CDR3 protein. This sample has tens of thousands of distinct CDR3 sequences, with around 10% found just once. The CDR3 is made up of 15 amino acids. Germline V CDR1 and CDR2: SQVTM, ANQGSEA. V lost 4 bases and J 2 bases, leaving 15 bases between the germline ends. By proportion, this clonotype is medium-sized (0.01 to 0.1%). The antigen is unknown. This sequence originates from an adult who was a healthcare worker with PCR-confirmed SARS-CoV-2 infection or an uninfected control (not recorded which). The chain joins TRBV29-1 to TRBJ2-1, with D unclear. The sample consisted of whole blood. CDR3 sequence: CSVVSGLSTYNEQFF. CDR3 DNA sequence: TGCAGCGTTGTGAGTGGGCTGTCGACCTACAATGAGCAGTTCTTC.